This T cell receptor beta chain comes out of a study of cytomegalovirus exposure and HLA in healthy donors. For this clone: As yet, its antigen is unknown.

Both 60 Vbeta primers and 13 Jbeta primers went into the PCR. Here immunoSEQ multiplex PCR was the method, and the copy in TCRdb shows in-frame clones only, minus some. The sample carries around 50,000 clones, about 78% recorded once. Study results and limitations: Most sequenced TCRs were rare (though some public TCRs occurred in many donors). Further analysis was carried out later, and it showed several of the most significant clusters appearing linked to common viral pathogens. The study designated 150 to 200 TCR beta chains cytomegalovirus-associated.

Healthy donors of bone marrow made up the group. The sequencing input was PBMCs. The clonotype originates from a man aged 30-40 years in good health and CMV-seropositive.

The CDR3 protein is CASSRLPSGGAQDTQYF. The CDR3 region has the DNA TGCGCCAGCAGTCGCCTCCCTAGCGGGGGGGCTCAAGATACGCAGTATTTT. This rearrangement joins TRBV5-1 to TRBJ2-3; 12 nucleotides match TRBD2. The CDR3 is 17 amino acids. CDR1 is SGHRS, CDR2 YFSETQ, per germline. V trimming: 5 bases; J trimming: 5 bases; junction bases outside the gene matches: 12.